Sequencing of this T cell receptor beta chain was carried out in a study of early T cells in non-severe SARS-CoV-2 infection. About the research overall: Sequencing was performed on bulk RNA from unsorted whole blood, leaving chains unpaired. Broader study findings: Using VDJdb, the matching emphasized anti-spike CD8 responses while missing private and CD4 specificities.

This clonotype was recorded many times. Its target is unknown. Individually, cDNA molecules had unique molecular identifiers attached to them. Using its own MiXCR run on the 5' RACE reads, TCRdb lists one record per CDR3 protein. In the table there are 70,000 or so distinct CDR3 sequences, around an eighth of which are singletons. There are 13 residues in the CDR3. V lost 2 bases to trimming and J lost 7 bases, with 9 bases between them. Germline loops: CDR1 SNHLY, CDR2 FYNNEI. Sequencing used whole blood. The rearrangement uses TRBV2 and TRBJ2-4; D unclear. The sequence derives from an adult who was a healthcare worker with PCR-confirmed SARS-CoV-2 infection or an uninfected control (not recorded which). DNA of the CDR3: TGTGCCAGCAGTGAATATGTGGGGAACATTCAGTACTTC. This gives the protein CASSEYVGNIQYF.